This is a list of T cell receptor beta chains from one sample in a study of shared clonotypes between healthy human individuals. Some clones are missing from TCRdb's copy, which holds only in-frame ones; the method was immunoSEQ multiplex PCR. The sample contains roughly 760,000 clones, about 74% of which appear only once. The sequenced sample consisted of memory CD4+ T cells sorted from blood. All receptors derive from a woman aged 30 to 39 in good health. The CDR3 runs from the conserved cysteine through the conserved F or W. Each record gives: D gene, V gene, CDR3 protein. The D gene is left open where the match is weak.

>NA|TRBV6-4
CASSVADSGNTIYF
>TRBD1|TRBV11-3
CASSPGQGAAGSYEQYF
>NA|TRBV25-1
CATTSTDYGYTF
>NA|TRBV10-1
CASSENGDSEAFF
>TRBD1|TRBV7-9
CASSGPGTGDAEAFF
>NA|TRBV5-8
CASSPAESYEQYF
>NA|TRBV5-4
CASSLEVGQPQHF
>NA|TRBV6-1
CASREQGLSHTEAFF
>NA|TRBV7-8
CASSLVRQRPSRKQETQYF
>TRBD1|TRBV28
CASSGTGGKSKPQHF
>NA|TRBV5-6
CASSLASLEQFF
>TRBD2|TRBV6-5
CASSYSSGAFYNEQFF
>NA|TRBV2
CASSELGGYGYTF
>NA|TRBV28
CASSLGGFNYNEQFF
>NA|TRBV4-2
CASSQNDRDLSYEQYF
>TRBD1|TRBV6-5
CASRDRTGGETQYF
>TRBD1|TRBV5-1
CASSAGQGVETQYF
>TRBD1|TRBV29-1
CSVSLTGNYGYTF
>NA|TRBV6-1
CASSELRSGGYTF
>TRBD1|TRBV29-1
CSSDRYQETQYF
>NA|TRBV6-1
CASSLMGYTF
>NA|TRBV2
CASSRGPTNTIYF
>TRBD1|TRBV7-9
CASSFRGQGGYTF
>TRBD2|TRBV27
CASSPRGLLAGSTDTQYF
>NA|TRBV2
CASRAGTSNYGYTF
>NA|TRBV27
CASIPRTPGFLDNQPQHF
>NA|TRBV5-1
CASRKLSSTDTQYF
>NA|TRBV10-3
CAISELNGNYGYTF
>TRBD2|TRBV25-1
CGTSGTTDTQYF
>TRBD1|TRBV18
CASSPGQGANEQFF
>TRBD1|TRBV5-1
CASSLGDRYSGANVLTF